This T cell receptor (beta chain) was sequenced in a study of cytomegalovirus exposure and HLA in healthy donors. Findings of the study overall: Published work reported that the classifier diagnosed cytomegalovirus status with high specificity and sensitivity. In vitro checks showed that a few CMV-associated chains really do target CMV antigens.

Looked up from germline, CDR1 is MNHEY and CDR2 is SVGAGI. Trimming took 8 bases from V and 5 from J; bases not matched to a gene: 10. This CDR3 contains 14 residues. Assay: immunoSEQ multiplex PCR; the TCRdb copy retains only in-frame clones and omits some. The table includes more than 55,000 clones, 75% to 95% detected once. A remark on this clone: Its specificity is not known.

This clonotype was sampled from a man younger than 35 in good health and CMV-seronegative. The gene calls are TRBV6-5 and TRBJ1-1, with 8 bases matching TRBD1. The sample was PBMCs. CDR3 amino acids: CASLPTGGWTEAFF. The CDR3 coding sequence is TGTGCCAGCCTCCCAACAGGGGGGTGGACTGAAGCTTTCTTT.